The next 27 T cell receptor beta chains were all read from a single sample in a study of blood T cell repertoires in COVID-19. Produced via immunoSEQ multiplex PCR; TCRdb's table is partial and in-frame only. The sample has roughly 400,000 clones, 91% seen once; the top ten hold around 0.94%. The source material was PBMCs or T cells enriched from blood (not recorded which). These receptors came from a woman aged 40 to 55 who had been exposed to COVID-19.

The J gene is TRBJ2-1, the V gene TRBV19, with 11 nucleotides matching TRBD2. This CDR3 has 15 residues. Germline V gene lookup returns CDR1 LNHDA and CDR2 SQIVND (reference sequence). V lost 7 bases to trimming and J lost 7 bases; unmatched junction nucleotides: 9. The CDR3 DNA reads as TGTGCCAGTACCCCACTAGCGGGAGTCTCTAATGAGCAGTTCTTC. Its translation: CASTPLAGVSNEQFF.

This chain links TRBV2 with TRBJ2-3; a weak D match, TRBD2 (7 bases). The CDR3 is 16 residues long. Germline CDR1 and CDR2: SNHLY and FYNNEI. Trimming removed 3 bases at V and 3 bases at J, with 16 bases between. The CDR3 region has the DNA TGTGCCAGCAGTGACTTCGGGGGGCGGCCAACAGATACGCAGTATTTT. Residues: CASSDFGGRPTDTQYF. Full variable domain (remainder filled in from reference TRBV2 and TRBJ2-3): EPEVTQTPSHQVTQMGQEVILRCVPISNHLYFYWYRQILGQKVEFLVSFYNNEISEKSEIFDDQFSVERPDGSNFTLKIRSTKLEDSAMYFCASSDFGGRPTDTQYFGPGTRLTVL.

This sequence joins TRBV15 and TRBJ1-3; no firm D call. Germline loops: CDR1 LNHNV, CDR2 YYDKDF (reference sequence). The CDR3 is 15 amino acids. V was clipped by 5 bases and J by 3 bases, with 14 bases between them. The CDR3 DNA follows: TGTGCCACCAGCTCACGAGGCGGCCTTGGAAACACCATATATTTT. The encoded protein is CATSSRGGLGNTIYF.

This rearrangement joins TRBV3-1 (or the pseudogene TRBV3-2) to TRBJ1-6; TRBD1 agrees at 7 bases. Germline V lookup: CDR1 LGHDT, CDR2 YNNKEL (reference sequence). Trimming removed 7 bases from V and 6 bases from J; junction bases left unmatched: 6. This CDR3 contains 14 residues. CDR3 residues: CASNDGTANSPLHF. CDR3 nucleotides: TGTGCCAGCAACGACGGGACAGCTAATTCACCCCTCCACTTT.

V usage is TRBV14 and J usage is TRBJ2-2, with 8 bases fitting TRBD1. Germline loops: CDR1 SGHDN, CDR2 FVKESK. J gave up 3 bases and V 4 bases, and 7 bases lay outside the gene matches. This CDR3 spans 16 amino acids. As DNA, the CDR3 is TGTGCCAGCAGCCCACTCAGGGGGCGCGACACCGGGGAGCTGTTTTTT. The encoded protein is CASSPLRGRDTGELFF. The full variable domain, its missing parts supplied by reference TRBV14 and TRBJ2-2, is EAGVTQFPSHSVIEKGQTVTLRCDPISGHDNLYWYRRVMGKEIKFLLHFVKESKQDESGMPNNRFLAERTGGTYSTLKVQPAELEDSGVYFCASSPLRGRDTGELFFGEGSRLTVL.

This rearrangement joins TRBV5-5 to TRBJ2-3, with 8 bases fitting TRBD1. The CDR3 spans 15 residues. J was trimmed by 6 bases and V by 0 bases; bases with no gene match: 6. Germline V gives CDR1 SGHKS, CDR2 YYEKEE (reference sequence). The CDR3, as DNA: TGTGCCAGCAGCTTGGGCAGGGGGCTCGGGGATACGCAGTATTTT. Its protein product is CASSLGRGLGDTQYF.

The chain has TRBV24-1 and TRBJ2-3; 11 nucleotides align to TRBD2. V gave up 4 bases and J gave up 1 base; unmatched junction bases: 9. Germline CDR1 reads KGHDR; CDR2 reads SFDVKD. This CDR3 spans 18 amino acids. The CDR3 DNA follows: TGTGCCACCAGTGAGTCCGGGACTAGCGGCTCACGCACAGATACGCAGTATTTT. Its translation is CATSESGTSGSRTDTQYF.

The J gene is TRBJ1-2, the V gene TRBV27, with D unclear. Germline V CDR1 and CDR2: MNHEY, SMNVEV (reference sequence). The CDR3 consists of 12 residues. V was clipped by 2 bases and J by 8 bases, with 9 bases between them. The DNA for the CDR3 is TGTGCCAGCAGTTTACGAGGCTTAGGCTACACCTTC. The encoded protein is CASSLRGLGYTF.

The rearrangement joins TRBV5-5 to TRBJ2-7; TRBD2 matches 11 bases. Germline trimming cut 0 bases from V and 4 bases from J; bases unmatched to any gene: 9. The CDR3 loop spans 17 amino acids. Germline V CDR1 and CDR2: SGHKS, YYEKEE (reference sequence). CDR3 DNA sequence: TGTGCCAGCAGCTTGGGTCCAGGGACTAGCGGAACATACGAGCAGTACTTC. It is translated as CASSLGPGTSGTYEQYF.

In nucleotides, the CDR3 is TGTGCCAGCTCACGGGACAGCCTACGCGAGCAGTACTTC. Residues: CASSRDSLREQYF. The genes are TRBV18 and TRBJ2-7, with 7 positions matching TRBD1. With 4 bases clipped from V and 6 bases from J, the junction kept 6 bases outside the gene matches. The CDR3 is made up of 13 amino acids. The germline V gene has CDR1 KGHSH and CDR2 LQKENI.

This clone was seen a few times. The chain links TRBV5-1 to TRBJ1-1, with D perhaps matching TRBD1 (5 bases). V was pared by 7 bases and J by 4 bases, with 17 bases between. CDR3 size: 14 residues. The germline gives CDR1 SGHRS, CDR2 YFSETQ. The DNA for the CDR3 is TGCGCCAGCGGGACGGGGGGAGTCAGCACTGAAGCTTTCTTT. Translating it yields CASGTGGVSTEAFF.

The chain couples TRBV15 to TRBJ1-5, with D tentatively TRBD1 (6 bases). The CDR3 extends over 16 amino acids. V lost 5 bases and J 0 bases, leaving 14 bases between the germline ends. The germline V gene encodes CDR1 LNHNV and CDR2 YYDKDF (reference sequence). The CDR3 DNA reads TGTGCCACCAGCGAGGGAGGGGGGCCTAGCAATCAGCCCCAGCATTTT. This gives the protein CATSEGGGPSNQPQHF.

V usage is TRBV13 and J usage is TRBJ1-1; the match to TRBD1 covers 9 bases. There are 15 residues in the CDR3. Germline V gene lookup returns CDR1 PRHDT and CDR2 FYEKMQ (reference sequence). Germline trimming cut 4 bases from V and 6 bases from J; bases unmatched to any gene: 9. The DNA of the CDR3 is TGTGCCAGCAGCTCCCGGGACAGGGAGTTCCCTGAAGCTTTCTTT. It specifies CASSSRDREFPEAFF.

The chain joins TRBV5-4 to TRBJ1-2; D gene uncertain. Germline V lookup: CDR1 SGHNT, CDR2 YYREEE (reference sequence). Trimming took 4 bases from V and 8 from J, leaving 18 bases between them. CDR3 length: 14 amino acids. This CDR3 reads CASSRTGGMGGYTF. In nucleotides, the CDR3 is TGTGCCAGCAGCCGAACCGGCGGGATGGGGGGCTACACCTTC.

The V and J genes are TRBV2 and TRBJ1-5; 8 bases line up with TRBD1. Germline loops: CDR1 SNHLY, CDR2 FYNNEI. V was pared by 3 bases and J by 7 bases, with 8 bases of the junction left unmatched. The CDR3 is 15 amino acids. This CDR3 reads CASSDYGRGQQPQHF. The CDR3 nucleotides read TGTGCCAGCAGTGATTATGGCAGGGGGCAACAGCCCCAGCATTTT.

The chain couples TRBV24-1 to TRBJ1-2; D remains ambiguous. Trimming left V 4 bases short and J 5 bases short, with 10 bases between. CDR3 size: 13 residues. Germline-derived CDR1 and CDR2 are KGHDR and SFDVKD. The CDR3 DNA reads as TGTGCCACCAGTGACTCCGACAAATATGGCTACACCTTC. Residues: CATSDSDKYGYTF.

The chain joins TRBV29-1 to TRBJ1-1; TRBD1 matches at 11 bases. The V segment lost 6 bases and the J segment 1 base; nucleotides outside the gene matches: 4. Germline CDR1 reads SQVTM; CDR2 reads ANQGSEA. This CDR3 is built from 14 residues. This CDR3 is CSVGQGAGNTEAFF. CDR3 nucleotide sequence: TGCAGCGTCGGACAGGGGGCGGGGAACACTGAAGCTTTCTTT.

The CDR3 DNA is TGTGCCTGTGGTCAGGGGGCGGCTAGCACAGATACGCAGTATTTT. This gives the protein CACGQGAASTDTQYF. The chain joins TRBV30 to TRBJ2-3, with TRBD1 identical over 8 bases. The germline V gene has CDR1 GTSNPN and CDR2 SVGIG (reference sequence). The junction had 8 bases not matched to a gene; V was cut back by 6 bases and J by 0 bases. CDR3 size: 15 residues.

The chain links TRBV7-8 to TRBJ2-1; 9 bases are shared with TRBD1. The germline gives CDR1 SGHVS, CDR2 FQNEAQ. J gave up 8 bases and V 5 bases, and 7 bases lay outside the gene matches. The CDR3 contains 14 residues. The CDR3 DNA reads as TGTGCCAGCAGCCGAGGGACAGGGCTTTATGAGCAGTTCTTC. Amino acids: CASSRGTGLYEQFF.

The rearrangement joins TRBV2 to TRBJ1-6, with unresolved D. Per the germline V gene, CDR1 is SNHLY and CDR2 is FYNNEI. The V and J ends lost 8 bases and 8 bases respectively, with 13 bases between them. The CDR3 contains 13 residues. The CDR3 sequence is CASAGRADSPLHF. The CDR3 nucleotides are TGTGCCAGCGCCGGGAGGGCGGATTCACCCCTCCACTTT. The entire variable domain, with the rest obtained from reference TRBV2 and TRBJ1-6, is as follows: EPEVTQTPSHQVTQMGQEVILRCVPISNHLYFYWYRQILGQKVEFLVSFYNNEISEKSEIFDDQFSVERPDGSNFTLKIRSTKLEDSAMYFCASAGRADSPLHFGNGTRLTVT.

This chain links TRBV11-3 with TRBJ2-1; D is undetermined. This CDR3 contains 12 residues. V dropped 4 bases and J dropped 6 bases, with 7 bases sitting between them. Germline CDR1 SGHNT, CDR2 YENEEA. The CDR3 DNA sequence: TGTGCCAGCAGCTCCAACACCAATGAGCAGTTCTTC. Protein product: CASSSNTNEQFF. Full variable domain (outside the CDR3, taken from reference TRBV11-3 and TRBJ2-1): EAGVVQSPRYKIIEKKQPVAFWCNPISGHNTLYWYLQNLGQGPELLIRYENEEAVDDSQLPKDRFSAERLKGVDSTLKIQPAELGDSAVYLCASSSNTNEQFFGPGTRLTVL.

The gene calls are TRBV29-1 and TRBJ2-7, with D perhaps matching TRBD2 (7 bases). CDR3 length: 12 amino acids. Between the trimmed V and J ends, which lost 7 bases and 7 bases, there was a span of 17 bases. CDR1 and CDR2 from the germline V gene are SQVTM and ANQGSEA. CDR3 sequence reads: CSAGTWGGEQYF. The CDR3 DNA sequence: TGCAGCGCCGGGACATGGGGGGGGGAGCAGTACTTC.

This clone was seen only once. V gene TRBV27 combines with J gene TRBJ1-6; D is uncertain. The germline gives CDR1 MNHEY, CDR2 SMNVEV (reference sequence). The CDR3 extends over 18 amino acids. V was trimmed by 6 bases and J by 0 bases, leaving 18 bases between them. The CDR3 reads CASSPGSGSSSYNSPLHF. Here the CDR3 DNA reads TGTGCCAGCAGCCCGGGGTCCGGTTCTAGCTCCTATAATTCACCCCTCCACTTT.

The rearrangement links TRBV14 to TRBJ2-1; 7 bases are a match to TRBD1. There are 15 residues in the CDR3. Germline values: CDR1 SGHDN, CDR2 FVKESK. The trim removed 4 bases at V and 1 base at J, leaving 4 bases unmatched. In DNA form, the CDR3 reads TGTGCCAGCAGCCTGGGGACAGCATCCTACAATGAGCAGTTCTTC. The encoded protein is CASSLGTASYNEQFF.

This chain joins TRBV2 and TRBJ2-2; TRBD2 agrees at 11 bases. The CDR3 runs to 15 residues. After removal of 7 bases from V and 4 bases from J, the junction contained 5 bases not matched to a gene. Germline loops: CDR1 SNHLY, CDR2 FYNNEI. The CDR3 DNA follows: TGTGCCAGCAAGATAGCGGGGGGGCCCACCGGGGAGCTGTTTTTT. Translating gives CASKIAGGPTGELFF.

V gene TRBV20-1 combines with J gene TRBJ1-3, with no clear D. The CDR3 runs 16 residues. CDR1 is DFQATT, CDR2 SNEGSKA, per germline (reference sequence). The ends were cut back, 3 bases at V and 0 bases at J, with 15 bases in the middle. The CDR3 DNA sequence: TGCAGTGCTAGTTTCCGCAGTGGACTCTCTGGAAACACCATATATTTT. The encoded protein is CSASFRSGLSGNTIYF.

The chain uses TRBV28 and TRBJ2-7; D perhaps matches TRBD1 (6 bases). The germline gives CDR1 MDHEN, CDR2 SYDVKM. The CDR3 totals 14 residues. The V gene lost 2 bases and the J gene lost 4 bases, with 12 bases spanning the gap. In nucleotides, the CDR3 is TGTGCCAGCAGTTTAGTAGGGGGAAGTTACGAGCAGTACTTC. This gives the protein CASSLVGGSYEQYF. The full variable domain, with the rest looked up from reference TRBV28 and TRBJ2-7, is DVKVTQSSRYLVKRTGEKVFLECVQDMDHENMFWYRQDPGLGLRLIYFSYDVKMKEKGDIPEGYSVSREKKERFSLILESASTNQTSMYLCASSLVGGSYEQYFGPGTRLTVT.